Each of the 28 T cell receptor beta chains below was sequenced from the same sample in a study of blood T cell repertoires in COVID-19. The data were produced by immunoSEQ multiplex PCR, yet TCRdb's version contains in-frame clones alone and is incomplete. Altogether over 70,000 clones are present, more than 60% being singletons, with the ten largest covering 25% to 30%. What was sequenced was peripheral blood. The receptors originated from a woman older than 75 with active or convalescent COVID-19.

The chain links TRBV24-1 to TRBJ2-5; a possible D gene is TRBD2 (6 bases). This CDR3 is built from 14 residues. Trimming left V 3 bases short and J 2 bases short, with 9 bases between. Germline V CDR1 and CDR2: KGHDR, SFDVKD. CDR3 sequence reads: CATSDAGPQETQYF. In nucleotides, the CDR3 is TGTGCCACCAGTGATGCGGGGCCACAAGAGACCCAGTACTTC.

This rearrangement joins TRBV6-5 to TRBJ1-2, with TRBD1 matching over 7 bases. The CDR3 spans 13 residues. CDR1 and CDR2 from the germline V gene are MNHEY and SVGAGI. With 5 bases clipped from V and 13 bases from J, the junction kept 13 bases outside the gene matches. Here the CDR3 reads CASSITGQPSVTF. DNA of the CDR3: TGTGCCAGCAGTATAACGGGACAGCCCTCGGTCACCTTC.

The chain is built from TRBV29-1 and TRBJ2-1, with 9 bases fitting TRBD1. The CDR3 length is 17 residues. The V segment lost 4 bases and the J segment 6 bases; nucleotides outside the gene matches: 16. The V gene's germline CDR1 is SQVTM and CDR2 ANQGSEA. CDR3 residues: CSVGVPPGTGRFNEQFF. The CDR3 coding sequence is TGCAGCGTTGGGGTACCACCCGGGACAGGGAGATTCAATGAGCAGTTCTTC.

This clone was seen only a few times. The CDR3 protein is CASSMGLANTGELFF. The CDR3 DNA follows: TGTGCCAGCAGCATGGGACTGGCGAACACCGGGGAGCTGTTTTTT. The chain couples TRBV7-9 to TRBJ2-2; tentatively, D is TRBD2 (6 bases). V shed 5 bases and J shed 0 bases, with 10 bases lying between them. CDR1 SEHNR and CDR2 FQNEAQ come from the germline V gene (reference sequence). This CDR3 spans 15 amino acids. The full variable domain, completed using reference TRBV7-9 and TRBJ2-2, is DTGVSQNPRHKITKRGQNVTFRCDPISEHNRLYWYRQTLGQGPEFLTYFQNEAQLEKSRLLSDRFSAERPKGSFSTLEIQRTEQGDSAMYLCASSMGLANTGELFFGEGSRLTVL.

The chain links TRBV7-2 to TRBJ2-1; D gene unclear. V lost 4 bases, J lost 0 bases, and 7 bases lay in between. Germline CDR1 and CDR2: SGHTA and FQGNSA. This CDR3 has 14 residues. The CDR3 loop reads CASSSTSSYNEQFF. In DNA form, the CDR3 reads TGTGCCAGCAGCTCCACGAGCTCCTACAATGAGCAGTTCTTC.

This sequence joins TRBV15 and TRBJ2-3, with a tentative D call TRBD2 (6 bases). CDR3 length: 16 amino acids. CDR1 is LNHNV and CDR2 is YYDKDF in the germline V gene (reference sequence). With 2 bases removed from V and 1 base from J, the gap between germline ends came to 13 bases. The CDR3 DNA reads TGTGCCACCAGCAGACCTACACTAGCCCGCACAGATACGCAGTATTTT. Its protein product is CATSRPTLARTDTQYF.

In DNA, the CDR3 is TGTGCCAGCAGCTTAGATCGGACAGGGGGTAATGAAAAACTGTTTTTT. The encoded protein is CASSLDRTGGNEKLFF. The V and J genes are TRBV7-2 and TRBJ1-4, with 10 bases matching TRBD1. There are 16 residues in the CDR3. CDR1 is SGHTA and CDR2 is FQGNSA in the germline V gene. V was clipped by 1 base and J by 4 bases; unmatched bases: 3.

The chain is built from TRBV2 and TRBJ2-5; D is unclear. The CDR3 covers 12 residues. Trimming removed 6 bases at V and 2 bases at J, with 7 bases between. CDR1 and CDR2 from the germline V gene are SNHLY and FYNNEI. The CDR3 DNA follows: TGTGCCAGCAGCACCGAGCAAGAGACCCAGTACTTC. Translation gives CASSTEQETQYF. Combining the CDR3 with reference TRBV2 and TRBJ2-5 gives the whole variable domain EPEVTQTPSHQVTQMGQEVILRCVPISNHLYFYWYRQILGQKVEFLVSFYNNEISEKSEIFDDQFSVERPDGSNFTLKIRSTKLEDSAMYFCASSTEQETQYFGPGTRLLVL.

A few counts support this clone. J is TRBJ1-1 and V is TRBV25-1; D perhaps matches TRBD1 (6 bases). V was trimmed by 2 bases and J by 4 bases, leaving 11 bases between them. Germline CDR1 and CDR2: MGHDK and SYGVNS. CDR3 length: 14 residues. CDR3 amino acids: CASSENRDGTEAFF. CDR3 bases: TGTGCCAGCAGTGAAAACAGGGACGGCACTGAAGCTTTCTTT.

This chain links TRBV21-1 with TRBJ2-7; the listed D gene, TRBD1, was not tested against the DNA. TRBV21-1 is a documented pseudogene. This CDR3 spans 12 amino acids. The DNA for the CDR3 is TGTGCCAGCACCATCACAGGGGTCGAGCAGTACTTC. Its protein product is CASTITGVEQYF.

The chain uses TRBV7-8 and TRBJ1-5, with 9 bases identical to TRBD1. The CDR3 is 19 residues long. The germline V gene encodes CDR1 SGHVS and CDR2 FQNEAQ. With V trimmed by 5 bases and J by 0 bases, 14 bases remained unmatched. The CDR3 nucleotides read TGTGCCAGCAGCGCCACCTGGGACAGGGATATTAATAGCAATCAGCCCCAGCATTTT. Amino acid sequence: CASSATWDRDINSNQPQHF.

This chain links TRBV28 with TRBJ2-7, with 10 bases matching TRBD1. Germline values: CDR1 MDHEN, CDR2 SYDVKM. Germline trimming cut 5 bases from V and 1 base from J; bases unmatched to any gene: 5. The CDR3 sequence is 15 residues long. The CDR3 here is CASSLGDRGSYEQYF. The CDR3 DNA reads TGTGCCAGCAGTCTGGGGGACAGGGGTTCCTACGAGCAGTACTTC.

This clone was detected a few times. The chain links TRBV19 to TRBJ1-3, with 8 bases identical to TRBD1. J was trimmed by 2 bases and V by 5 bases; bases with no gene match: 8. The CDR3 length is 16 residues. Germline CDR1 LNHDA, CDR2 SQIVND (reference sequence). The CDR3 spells CASSAHGQGPGNTIYF. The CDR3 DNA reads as TGTGCCAGTAGTGCCCACGGACAGGGTCCTGGAAACACCATATATTTT.

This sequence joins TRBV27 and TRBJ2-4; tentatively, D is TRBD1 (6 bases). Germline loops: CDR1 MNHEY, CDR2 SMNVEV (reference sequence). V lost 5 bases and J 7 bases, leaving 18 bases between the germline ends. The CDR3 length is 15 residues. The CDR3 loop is CASSRQDRSSNIQYF. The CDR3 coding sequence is TGTGCCAGCAGTCGCCAAGACAGGTCGTCTAACATTCAGTACTTC.

This CDR3 is CASSPAGPYEQYF. In nucleotides, the CDR3 is TGTGCCAGTAGTCCGGCGGGCCCCTACGAGCAGTACTTC. This chain connects TRBV19 to TRBJ2-7; maybe TRBD2 (5 bases). The CDR3 is made up of 13 amino acids. V gave up 5 bases and J gave up 2 bases, with 10 bases separating them. The germline gives CDR1 LNHDA, CDR2 SQIVND (reference sequence).

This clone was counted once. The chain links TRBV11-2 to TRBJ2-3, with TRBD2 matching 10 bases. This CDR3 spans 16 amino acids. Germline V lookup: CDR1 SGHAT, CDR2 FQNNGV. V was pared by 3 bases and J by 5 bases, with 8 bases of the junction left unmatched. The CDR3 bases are TGTGCCAGCAGCTTCTTAGCGGGGGGTTATGGAGATACGCAGTATTTT. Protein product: CASSFLAGGYGDTQYF.

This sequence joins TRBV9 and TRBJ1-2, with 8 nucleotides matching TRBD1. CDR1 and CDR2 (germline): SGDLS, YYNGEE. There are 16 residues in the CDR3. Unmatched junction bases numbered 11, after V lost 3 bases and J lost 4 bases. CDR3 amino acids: CASSAGQGLGSYGYTF. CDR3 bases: TGTGCCAGCAGCGCCGGACAGGGTTTAGGTAGCTATGGCTACACCTTC.

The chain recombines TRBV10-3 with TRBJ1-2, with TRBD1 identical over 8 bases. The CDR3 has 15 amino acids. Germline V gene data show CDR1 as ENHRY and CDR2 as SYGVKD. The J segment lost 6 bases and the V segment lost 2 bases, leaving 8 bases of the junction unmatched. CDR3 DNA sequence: TGTGCCATCAGTGAGATCGACAGGGGTAAGGATGGCTACACCTTC. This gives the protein CAISEIDRGKDGYTF.

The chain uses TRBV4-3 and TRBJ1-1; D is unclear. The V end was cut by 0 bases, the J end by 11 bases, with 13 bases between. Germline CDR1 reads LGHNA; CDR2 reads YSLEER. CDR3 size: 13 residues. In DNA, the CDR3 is TGCGCCAGCAGCCAAGATCTGGGAAGGGAGGCTTTCTTT. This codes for CASSQDLGREAFF.

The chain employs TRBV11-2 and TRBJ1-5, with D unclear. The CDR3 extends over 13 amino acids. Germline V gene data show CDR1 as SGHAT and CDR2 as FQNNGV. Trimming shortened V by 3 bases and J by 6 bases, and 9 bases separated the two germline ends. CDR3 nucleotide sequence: TGTGCCAGCAGCTTGCACCCCGGTCAGCCCCAGCATTTT. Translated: CASSLHPGQPQHF.

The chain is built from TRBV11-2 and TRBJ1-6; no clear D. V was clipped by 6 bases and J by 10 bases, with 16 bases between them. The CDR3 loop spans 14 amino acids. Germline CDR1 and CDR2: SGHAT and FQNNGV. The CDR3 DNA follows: TGTGCCAGCAGTTCGATCCCCTCGGGGTCACCCCTCCACTTT. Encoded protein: CASSSIPSGSPLHF. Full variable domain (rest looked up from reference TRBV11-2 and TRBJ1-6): EAGVAQSPRYKIIEKRQSVAFWCNPISGHATLYWYQQILGQGPKLLIQFQNNGVVDDSQLPKDRFSAERLKGVDSTLKIQPAKLEDSAVYLCASSSIPSGSPLHFGNGTRLTVT.

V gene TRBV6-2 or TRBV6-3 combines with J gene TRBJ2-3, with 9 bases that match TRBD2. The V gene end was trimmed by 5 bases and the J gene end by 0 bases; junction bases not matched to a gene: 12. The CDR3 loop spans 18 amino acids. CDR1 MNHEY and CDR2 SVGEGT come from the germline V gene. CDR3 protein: CASSPRERGVLSTDTQYF. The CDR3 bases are TGTGCCAGCAGTCCCCGTGAGCGGGGGGTACTTAGCACAGATACGCAGTATTTT.

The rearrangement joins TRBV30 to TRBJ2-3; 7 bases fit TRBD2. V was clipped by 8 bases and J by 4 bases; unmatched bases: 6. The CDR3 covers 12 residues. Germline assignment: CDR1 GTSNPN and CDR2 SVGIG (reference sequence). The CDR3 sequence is CAQAGVADTQYF. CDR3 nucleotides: TGTGCCCAGGCGGGGGTCGCAGATACGCAGTATTTT.

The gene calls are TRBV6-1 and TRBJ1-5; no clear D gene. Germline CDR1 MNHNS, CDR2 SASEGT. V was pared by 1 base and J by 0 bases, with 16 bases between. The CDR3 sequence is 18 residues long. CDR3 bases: TGTGCCAGCAGTGAAGGTAGTACGCGGGCGTATAGCAATCAGCCCCAGCATTTT. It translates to CASSEGSTRAYSNQPQHF.

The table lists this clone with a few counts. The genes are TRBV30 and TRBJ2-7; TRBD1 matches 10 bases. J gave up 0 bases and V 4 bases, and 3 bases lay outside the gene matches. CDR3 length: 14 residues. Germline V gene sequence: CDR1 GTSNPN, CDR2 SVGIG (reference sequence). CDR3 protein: CAWKGQGSSYEQYF. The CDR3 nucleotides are TGTGCCTGGAAGGGACAGGGGAGCTCCTACGAGCAGTACTTC.

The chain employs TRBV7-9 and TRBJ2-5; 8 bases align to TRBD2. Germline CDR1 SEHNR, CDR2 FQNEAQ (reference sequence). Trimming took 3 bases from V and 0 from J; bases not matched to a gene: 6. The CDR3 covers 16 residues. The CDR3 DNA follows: TGTGCCAGCAGCTTCGGCTTAGCGGGGTACCAAGAGACCCAGTACTTC. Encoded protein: CASSFGLAGYQETQYF.

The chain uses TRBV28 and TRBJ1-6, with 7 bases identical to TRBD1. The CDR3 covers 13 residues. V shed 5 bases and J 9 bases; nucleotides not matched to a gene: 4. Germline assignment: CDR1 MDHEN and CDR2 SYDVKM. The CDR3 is CASSKGGISPLHF. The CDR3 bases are TGTGCCAGCAGTAAAGGGGGCATTTCACCCCTCCACTTT.

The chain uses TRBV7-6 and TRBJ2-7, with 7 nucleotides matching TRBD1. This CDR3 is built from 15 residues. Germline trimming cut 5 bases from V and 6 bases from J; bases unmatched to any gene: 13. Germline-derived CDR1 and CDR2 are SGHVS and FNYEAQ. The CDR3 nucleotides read TGTGCCAGCAGCCCGGAGTTGACCCCAGGGGGCGAGCAGTACTTC. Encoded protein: CASSPELTPGGEQYF.